These T cell receptor beta chains were read from a single sample in a study of CD4+ T cells in melanoma. Using immunoSEQ multiplex PCR, the repertoire was profiled, and TCRdb retains in-frame clones only, with some absent. This sample yields thousands of clones, of which approximately 70% are seen a single time; approximately 15% belongs to the top ten. Sequencing was performed on cells from a culture (not recorded whether cultured in vitro). The receptor source for this set is a human donor with melanoma. Both conserved end residues are part of each CDR3. The D gene is left open where the match is weak. Clone size is given for some rows only: seen once, a few or many times, or a class if the clone is expanded.

J: TRBJ1-5; length: 13; size: -; V: TRBV11-1; D: -; CDR3: CASSLDTRQPQHF; DNA: TGTGCCAGCAGCTTAGATACGCGCCAGCCCCAGCATTTT
J: TRBJ2-5; length: 14; size: -; V: TRBV7-2; D: -; CDR3: CASSLMGRGKTQYF; DNA: TGTGCCAGCAGCTTAATGGGAAGAGGGAAGACCCAGTACTTC
J: TRBJ2-7; length: 15; size: -; V: TRBV7-8; D: -; CDR3: CASSKGLASSYEQYF; DNA: TGTGCCAGCAGCAAAGGACTCGCAAGCTCCTACGAGCAGTACTTC
J: TRBJ1-3; length: 14; size: few; V: TRBV29-1; D: -; CDR3: CSGGGGVTGNTIYF; DNA: TGCAGCGGGGGGGGTGGAGTGACTGGAAACACCATATATTTT
J: TRBJ1-2; length: 15; size: few; V: TRBV6-5; D: -; CDR3: CASSYKAGFNYGYTF; DNA: TGTGCCAGCAGTTACAAGGCAGGTTTCAACTATGGCTACACCTTC
J: TRBJ2-7; length: 15; size: -; V: TRBV11-2; D: -; CDR3: CASSLAGRDLEEQYF; DNA: TGTGCCAGCAGCTTAGCTGGCAGGGACCTGGAAGAGCAGTACTTC
J: TRBJ2-5; length: 14; size: -; V: TRBV2; D: -; CDR3: CASSVGGASETQYF; DNA: TGTGCCAGCAGTGTAGGGGGGGCCAGCGAGACCCAGTACTTC
J: TRBJ2-1; length: 15; size: -; V: TRBV5-5; D: TRBD1; CDR3: CASSSLGQGYNEQFF; DNA: TGTGCCAGCAGCTCGCTGGGACAGGGCTACAATGAGCAGTTCTTC
J: TRBJ2-5; length: 14; size: -; V: TRBV5-1; D: -; CDR3: CASSFFSLEETQYF; DNA: TGCGCCAGCAGCTTTTTCTCATTAGAAGAGACCCAGTACTTC
J: TRBJ2-5; length: 17; size: -; V: TRBV5-6; D: TRBD2; CDR3: CASSKGLAGLGQETQYF; DNA: TGTGCCAGCAGCAAGGGACTAGCGGGGTTGGGGCAAGAGACCCAGTACTTC
J: TRBJ2-5; length: 14; size: -; V: TRBV30; D: -; CDR3: CAWSDGRTQETQYF; DNA: TGTGCCTGGAGCGACGGACGGACCCAAGAGACCCAGTACTTC